This T cell receptor beta chain originates from a study of shared clonotypes between healthy human individuals. The overall study: With ages of 18 to 49, the donors were a couple of women and three men. Study observations and caveats: The authors sampled blood alone, and tissue repertoires likely differ.

Germline CDR1 is SGHDT and CDR2 is YYEEEE. V shed 0 bases and J shed 6 bases, with 1 base lying between them. The CDR3 contains 12 residues. Deep was the level at which the assay was run. The authors distributed each subset's genomic DNA evenly over several immunoSEQ plates. The method was immunoSEQ multiplex PCR; TCRdb's version includes in-frame clones alone and lacks a portion of them. The sample lists 2 million to 2.5 million clones; approximately 96% were seen once. As to this clone: No antigen is known for it. Other DNA sequences within the sample encode an identical CDR3.

The genes are TRBV5-6 and TRBJ1-6; no reliable D call. This receptor was taken from a man aged 18 to 30 in good health. The sequenced sample consisted of naive CD4+ T cells sorted from blood. The sample's subset: CD45RA+ positively selected. This chain's CDR3 is CASSLVNSPLHF. The DNA of the CDR3 is TGTGCCAGCAGCTTGGTTAATTCACCCCTCCACTTT. The variable domain in full, completed from reference TRBV5-6 and TRBJ1-6, reads DAGVTQSPTHLIKTRGQQVTLRCSPKSGHDTVSWYQQALGQGPQFIFQYYEEEERQRGNFPDRFSGHQFPNYSSELNVNALLLGDSALYLCASSLVNSPLHFGNGTRLTVT.